A selection of T cell receptor beta chains follows, all from one sample in a study of T cell changes during pregnancy in multiple sclerosis. Some clones are missing from TCRdb's copy, which holds only in-frame ones; the method was immunoSEQ multiplex PCR. This repertoire shows 43,000 or so clones, 80% to 95% found once; its top ten account for around 2%. Source: peripheral blood, taken in the third trimester of pregnancy. The source is a female donor with multiple sclerosis, enrolled in a pregnancy study. CDR3s include the opening cysteine and the closing phenylalanine or tryptophan. Each record gives: J gene, V gene, D gene, clone size, CDR3 DNA, CDR3 protein. The D gene is left open where the match is weak. Size is stated for part of the rows, as once, few or many counts, or as a class when the clone is expanded.

J: TRBJ2-1; V: TRBV6-6; D: TRBD2; size: .; DNA: TGTGCCAGCAGTAGGACTAGCGGTTACAATGAGCAGTTCTTC; CDR3: CASSRTSGYNEQFF
J: TRBJ1-1; V: TRBV5-4; D: TRBD1; size: .; DNA: TGTGCCAGCAGCTCAGGGGGCGCGAGAACTGAAGCTTTCTTT; CDR3: CASSSGGARTEAFF
J: TRBJ2-7; V: TRBV2; D: .; size: .; DNA: TGTGCCAGCAGTGAGACTTCGGGAGTCTCGACCGAGCAGTACTTC; CDR3: CASSETSGVSTEQYF
J: TRBJ2-7; V: TRBV7-2; D: TRBD2; size: .; DNA: TGTGCCAGCAGCCCGTGGGTTAGCGGGAGATACGAGCAGTACTTC; CDR3: CASSPWVSGRYEQYF
J: TRBJ2-1; V: TRBV14; D: .; size: .; DNA: TGTGCCAGCAGCAACCTCTCCAGGGTTAGCTCCTACAATGAGCAGTTCTTC; CDR3: CASSNLSRVSSYNEQFF
J: TRBJ1-5; V: TRBV6-5; D: .; size: .; DNA: TGTGCCAGCAGTTACGGCCCCCATCAGCCCCAGCATTTT; CDR3: CASSYGPHQPQHF
J: TRBJ2-3; V: TRBV28; D: .; size: .; DNA: TGTGCCAGCAGTTTTTTAGCGGGCACAGATACGCAGTATTTT; CDR3: CASSFLAGTDTQYF
J: TRBJ2-5; V: TRBV30; D: TRBD2; size: .; DNA: TGTGCCTGGAGTGTGACTAGCGGGCAAGAGACCCAGTACTTC; CDR3: CAWSVTSGQETQYF
J: TRBJ1-2; V: TRBV4-3; D: .; size: .; DNA: TGCGCCAGCAGCCAAGATCTCGGGATAAGCTATGGCTACACCTTC; CDR3: CASSQDLGISYGYTF
J: TRBJ2-2; V: TRBV4-3; D: .; size: .; DNA: TGCGCCAGCAGCCAAGGACTACACAACACCGGGGAGCTGTTTTTT; CDR3: CASSQGLHNTGELFF
J: TRBJ2-2; V: TRBV21-1; D: .; size: once; DNA: TGTGCCAGCAGCAATGCAGAGACAGGGGCGAAGACGAACACCGGGGAGCTGTTTTTT; CDR3: CASSNAETGAKTNTGELFF
J: TRBJ2-6; V: TRBV2; D: .; size: .; DNA: TGTGCCAGCGCCACCGCGTTCAGGGCTGGGGCCAACGTCCTGACTTTC; CDR3: CASATAFRAGANVLTF
J: TRBJ1-4; V: TRBV7-8; D: TRBD1; size: .; DNA: TGTGCCAGCAGCTCCTTCCAGGGGGTAGGAGAAAAACTGTTTTTT; CDR3: CASSSFQGVGEKLFF
J: TRBJ2-1; V: TRBV7-6; D: TRBD2; size: .; DNA: TGTGCCAGCAGCCCTGGGACTAGCTCTGAATACAATGAGCAGTTCTTC; CDR3: CASSPGTSSEYNEQFF
J: TRBJ1-1; V: TRBV6-5; D: TRBD1; size: .; DNA: TGTGCCAGCAGCGACAGGGGAAGGGGGAACACTGAAGCTTTCTTT; CDR3: CASSDRGRGNTEAFF
J: TRBJ2-3; V: TRBV29-1; D: TRBD2; size: once; DNA: TGCAGCGCATCTAGCGGGAGTGTAAATACGCAGTATTTT; CDR3: CSASSGSVNTQYF
J: TRBJ2-7; V: TRBV7-2; D: TRBD2; size: .; DNA: TGTGCCAGCAGGTTGGGTATGGCGGGGGTCTACGAGCAGTACTTC; CDR3: CASRLGMAGVYEQYF
J: TRBJ2-7; V: TRBV6-6; D: TRBD1; size: .; DNA: TGTGCCAGCACCGGACAGGGCTCCTACGAGCAGTACTTC; CDR3: CASTGQGSYEQYF
J: TRBJ2-1; V: TRBV7-6; D: .; size: .; DNA: TGTGCCAGCAGCTTACCAGGCAGCTCCTACAATGAGCAGTTCTTC; CDR3: CASSLPGSSYNEQFF
J: TRBJ1-5; V: TRBV30; D: .; size: .; DNA: TGTGCCTGGAGTGTTGAGGGACTCCGAATGCAGCCCCAGCATTTT; CDR3: CAWSVEGLRMQPQHF
J: TRBJ2-1; V: TRBV29-1; D: TRBD2; size: once; DNA: TGCAGCGTTGAACGCGGGAGGAGCGGAAATGAGCAGTTCTTC; CDR3: CSVERGRSGNEQFF
J: TRBJ2-3; V: TRBV13; D: TRBD1; size: once; DNA: TGTGCCAGCAGCTTAGTTTCAGGGGGCATTGATACGCAGTATTTT; CDR3: CASSLVSGGIDTQYF
J: TRBJ2-1; V: TRBV6-5; D: .; size: .; DNA: TGTGCCAGCAGTATGCGGACACACGACAATGAGCAGTTCTTC; CDR3: CASSMRTHDNEQFF
J: TRBJ1-4; V: TRBV21-1; D: .; size: .; DNA: TGTGCCAGCAGCAAAAAAAGTGGGGCGGTCGGTGAAAAACTGTTTTTT; CDR3: CASSKKSGAVGEKLFF
J: TRBJ2-3; V: TRBV4-3; D: TRBD2; size: .; DNA: TGCGCCAGCAGCCAGGGACTAGCGGGAGCAGATACGCAGTATTTT; CDR3: CASSQGLAGADTQYF
J: TRBJ2-1; V: TRBV18; D: .; size: once; DNA: TGTGCCAGCTCACCCCGGACACTGAGCTCCTACAATGAGCAGTTCTTC; CDR3: CASSPRTLSSYNEQFF
J: TRBJ2-2; V: TRBV7-9; D: .; size: once; DNA: TGTGCCAGCAGCCGGGTGACCGGGGAGCTGTTTTTT; CDR3: CASSRVTGELFF
J: TRBJ1-1; V: TRBV4-3; D: .; size: .; DNA: TGCGCCAGCAGCCAAGGGAAAGGGGTGAACACTGAAGCTTTCTTT; CDR3: CASSQGKGVNTEAFF
J: TRBJ2-7; V: TRBV11-2; D: TRBD2; size: .; DNA: TGTGCCAGCAGCGTACCTCTAGCGGGAGTCTTCCTCGAGCAGTACTTC; CDR3: CASSVPLAGVFLEQYF
J: TRBJ2-4; V: TRBV5-8; D: TRBD1; size: .; DNA: TGTGCCAGCAGCTTTCACGGGACAGGGGGATTACTAGCCAAAAACATTCAGTACTTC; CDR3: CASSFHGTGGLLAKNIQYF
J: TRBJ2-4; V: TRBV7-2; D: TRBD1; size: .; DNA: TGTGCCAGCAGTACCTTTCGGGACAGGGTTTTTGGAAACATTCAGTACTTC; CDR3: CASSTFRDRVFGNIQYF
J: TRBJ2-1; V: TRBV7-9; D: .; size: .; DNA: TGTGCCAGCAGCTCGCCCCGTGAGGATCTAAAAGACCGTTCTCAGTTCTTC; CDR3: CASSSPREDLKDRSQFF
J: TRBJ2-7; V: TRBV14; D: TRBD1; size: .; DNA: TGTGCCAGCAGCCCGGACAGGGGGCATAGAGGCGAGCAGTACTTC; CDR3: CASSPDRGHRGEQYF
J: TRBJ1-1; V: TRBV7-2; D: .; size: .; DNA: TGTGCCAGCAGCTTAGGGTCACAACCCACTGAAGCTTTCTTT; CDR3: CASSLGSQPTEAFF
J: TRBJ2-1; V: TRBV4-2; D: .; size: once; DNA: TGTGCCAGCAGCCAAGATCTAAAGGGGGCGGGGTTCTACAATGAGCAGTTCTTC; CDR3: CASSQDLKGAGFYNEQFF
J: TRBJ2-1; V: TRBV25-1; D: .; size: .; DNA: TGTGCCAGCAGTGCCCCCAACACCCTGAACAATGAGCAGTTCTTC; CDR3: CASSAPNTLNNEQFF
J: TRBJ2-1; V: TRBV19; D: .; size: .; DNA: TGTGCCAGTAGATTGTTCGGTGAGCAGTTCTTC; CDR3: CASRLFGEQFF
J: TRBJ2-1; V: TRBV4-3; D: TRBD2; size: .; DNA: TGCGCCAGCAGCCAAGAAACTAGCGGGACCCCTTACAATGAGCAGTTCTTC; CDR3: CASSQETSGTPYNEQFF
J: TRBJ2-3; V: TRBV11-2; D: .; size: .; DNA: TGTGCCAGCAGCCTCGGACAAACTATCACAGATACGCAGTATTTT; CDR3: CASSLGQTITDTQYF
J: TRBJ2-7; V: TRBV13; D: TRBD1; size: .; DNA: TGTGCCAGCAGCTTCGGACAGGGGTGGCACGAGCAGTACTTC; CDR3: CASSFGQGWHEQYF
J: TRBJ2-7; V: TRBV7-2; D: .; size: .; DNA: TGTGCCAGCAGCTTATCAGGGGCCATTGCCTACGAGCAGTACTTC; CDR3: CASSLSGAIAYEQYF
J: TRBJ2-3; V: TRBV29-1; D: TRBD2; size: once; DNA: TGCAGCGTTGATACTAGCGGGAGAGTAGATACGCAGTATTTT; CDR3: CSVDTSGRVDTQYF